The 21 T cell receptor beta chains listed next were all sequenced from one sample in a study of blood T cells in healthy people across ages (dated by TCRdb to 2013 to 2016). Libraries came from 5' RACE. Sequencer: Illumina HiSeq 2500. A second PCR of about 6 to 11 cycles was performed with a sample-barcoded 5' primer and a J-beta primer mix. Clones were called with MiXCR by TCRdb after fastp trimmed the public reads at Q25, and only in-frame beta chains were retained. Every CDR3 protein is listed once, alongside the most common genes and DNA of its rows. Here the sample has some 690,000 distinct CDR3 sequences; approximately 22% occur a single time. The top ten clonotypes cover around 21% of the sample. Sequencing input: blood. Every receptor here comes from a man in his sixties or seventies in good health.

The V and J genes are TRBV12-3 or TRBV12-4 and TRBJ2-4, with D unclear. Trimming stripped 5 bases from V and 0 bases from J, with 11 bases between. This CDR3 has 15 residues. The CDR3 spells CASSLLSLAKNIQYF. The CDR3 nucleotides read TGTGCCAGCAGTCTCTTATCTCTAGCCAAAAACATTCAGTACTTC.

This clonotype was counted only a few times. CDR3 amino acids: CASSQATGAGNTIYF. CDR3 DNA sequence: TGTGCCAGCAGCCAAGCCACAGGGGCTGGAAACACCATATATTTT. This rearrangement joins TRBV7-2 to TRBJ1-3; 7 nucleotides line up with TRBD1. V lost 5 bases and J lost 2; bases outside the gene matches: 6. The CDR3 length is 15 residues. The germline V gene encodes CDR1 SGHTA and CDR2 FQGNSA.

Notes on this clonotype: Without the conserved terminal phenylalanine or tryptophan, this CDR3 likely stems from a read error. The CDR3 is CASSIRQGASEAFI. The CDR3 nucleotides read TGTGCCAGTAGTATTCGGCAGGGGGCGAGTGAAGCTTTCATT. The chain combines TRBV19 with TRBJ1-1; 8 bases map to TRBD1. Looked up from germline, CDR1 is LNHDA and CDR2 is SQIVND (reference sequence). Germline trimming cut 3 bases from V and 7 bases from J; bases unmatched to any gene: 7. CDR3 length: 14 amino acids.

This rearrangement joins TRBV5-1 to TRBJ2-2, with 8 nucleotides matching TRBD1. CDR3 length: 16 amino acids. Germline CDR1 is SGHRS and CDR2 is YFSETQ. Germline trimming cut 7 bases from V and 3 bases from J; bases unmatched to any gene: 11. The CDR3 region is CASSIPRQGYTGELFF. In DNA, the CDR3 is TGCGCCAGCTCAATCCCCCGACAGGGGTACACCGGGGAGCTGTTTTTT.

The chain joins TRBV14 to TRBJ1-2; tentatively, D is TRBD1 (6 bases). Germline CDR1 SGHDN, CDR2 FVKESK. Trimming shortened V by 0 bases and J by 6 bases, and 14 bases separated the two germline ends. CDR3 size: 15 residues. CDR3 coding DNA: TGTGCCAGCAGCCAAGAGTTCACAGGGAGTCATGGCTACACCTTC. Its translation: CASSQEFTGSHGYTF.

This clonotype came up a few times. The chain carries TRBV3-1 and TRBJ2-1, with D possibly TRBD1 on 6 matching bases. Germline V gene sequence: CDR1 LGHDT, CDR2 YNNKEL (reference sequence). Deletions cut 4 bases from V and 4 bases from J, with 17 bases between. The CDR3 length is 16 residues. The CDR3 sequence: CASSRHQGWTYNEQFF. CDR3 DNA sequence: TGTGCCAGCAGCCGGCATCAGGGGTGGACTTACAATGAGCAGTTCTTC.

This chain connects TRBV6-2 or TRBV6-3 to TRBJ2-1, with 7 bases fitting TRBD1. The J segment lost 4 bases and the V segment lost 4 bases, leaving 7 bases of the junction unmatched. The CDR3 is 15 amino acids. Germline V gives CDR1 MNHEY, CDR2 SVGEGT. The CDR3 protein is CASSLTGLHYNEQFF. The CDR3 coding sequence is TGTGCCAGCAGTTTGACAGGGCTGCATTACAATGAGCAGTTCTTC.

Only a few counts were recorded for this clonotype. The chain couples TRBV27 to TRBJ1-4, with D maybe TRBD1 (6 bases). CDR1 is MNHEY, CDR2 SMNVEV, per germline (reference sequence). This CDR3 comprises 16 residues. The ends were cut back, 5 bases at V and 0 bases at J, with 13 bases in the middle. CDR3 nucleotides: TGTGCCAGCAGTGCCTATGAGGGGGCAACTAATGAAAAACTGTTTTTT. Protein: CASSAYEGATNEKLFF. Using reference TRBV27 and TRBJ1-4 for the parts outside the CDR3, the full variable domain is EAQVTQNPRYLITVTGKKLTVTCSQNMNHEYMSWYRQDPGLGLRQIYYSMNVEVTDKGDVPEGYKVSRKEKRNFPLILESPSPNQTSLYFCASSAYEGATNEKLFFGSGTQLSVL.

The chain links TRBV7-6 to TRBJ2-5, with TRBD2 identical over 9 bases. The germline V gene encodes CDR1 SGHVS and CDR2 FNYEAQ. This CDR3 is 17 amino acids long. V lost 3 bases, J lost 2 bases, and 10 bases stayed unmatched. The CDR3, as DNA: TGTGCCAGCAGCTTTAGTCGGGCTAGCGGGGATCAAGAGACCCAGTACTTC. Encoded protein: CASSFSRASGDQETQYF.

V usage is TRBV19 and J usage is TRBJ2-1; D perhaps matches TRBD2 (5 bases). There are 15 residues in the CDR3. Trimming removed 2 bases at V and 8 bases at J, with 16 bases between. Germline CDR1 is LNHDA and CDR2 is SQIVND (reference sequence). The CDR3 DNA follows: TGTGCCAGTAGTATATTAAATGGACTCCGCGATGAGCAGTTCTTC. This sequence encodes CASSILNGLRDEQFF.

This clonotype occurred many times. CDR3 amino acids: CASSRRGSYEQYV. The CDR3 DNA is TGTGCCAGCTCTAGGAGGGGGTCCTACGAGCAGTACGTC. The V call is TRBV27, the J call TRBJ2-7; D possibly uses TRBD1 or TRBD2 (6 bases each). CDR3 length: 13 residues. Looked up from germline, CDR1 is MNHEY and CDR2 is SMNVEV (reference sequence). With 8 bases removed from V and 1 base from J, the gap between germline ends came to 12 bases.

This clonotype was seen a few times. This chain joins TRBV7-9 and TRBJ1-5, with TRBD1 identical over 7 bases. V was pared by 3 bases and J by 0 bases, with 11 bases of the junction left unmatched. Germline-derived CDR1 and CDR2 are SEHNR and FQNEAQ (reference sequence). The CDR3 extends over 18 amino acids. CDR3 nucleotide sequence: TGTGCCAGCAGCTTCCTAGAGACAGGGCCGAATAGCAATCAGCCCCAGCATTTT. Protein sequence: CASSFLETGPNSNQPQHF.

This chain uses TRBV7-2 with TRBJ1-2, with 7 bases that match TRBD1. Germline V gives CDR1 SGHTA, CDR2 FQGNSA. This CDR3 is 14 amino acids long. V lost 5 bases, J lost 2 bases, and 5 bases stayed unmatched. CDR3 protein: CASSQATGNYGYTF. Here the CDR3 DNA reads TGTGCCAGCAGCCAGGCGACAGGGAACTATGGCTACACCTTC.

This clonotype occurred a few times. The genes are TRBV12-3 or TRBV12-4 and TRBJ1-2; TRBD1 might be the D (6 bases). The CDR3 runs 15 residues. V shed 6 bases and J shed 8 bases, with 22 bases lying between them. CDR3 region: CASSPGTGTLSGYTF. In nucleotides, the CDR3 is TGTGCCAGCAGCCCGGGCACAGGGACTCTTAGCGGCTACACCTTC.

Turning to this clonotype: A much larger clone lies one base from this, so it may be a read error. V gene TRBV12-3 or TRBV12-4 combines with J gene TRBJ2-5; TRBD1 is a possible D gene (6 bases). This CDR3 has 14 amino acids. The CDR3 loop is CASSLGGTFYEQSF. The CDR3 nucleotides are TGTGCCAGCAGTTTAGGTGGGACATTCTACGAGCAGTCCTTC.

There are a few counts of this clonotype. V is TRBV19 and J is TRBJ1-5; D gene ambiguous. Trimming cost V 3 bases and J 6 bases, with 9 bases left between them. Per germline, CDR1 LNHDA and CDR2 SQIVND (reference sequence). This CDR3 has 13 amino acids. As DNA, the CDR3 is TGTGCCAGTAGTATGGGTCTGATTCAGCCCCAGCATTTT. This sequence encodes CASSMGLIQPQHF.

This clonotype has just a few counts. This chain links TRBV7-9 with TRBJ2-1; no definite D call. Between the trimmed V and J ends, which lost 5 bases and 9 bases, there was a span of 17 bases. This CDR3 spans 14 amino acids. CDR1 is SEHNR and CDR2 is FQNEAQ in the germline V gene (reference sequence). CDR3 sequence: CASSGSRYGIEQFF. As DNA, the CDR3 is TGTGCCAGCAGCGGAAGTCGGTACGGAATTGAGCAGTTCTTC.

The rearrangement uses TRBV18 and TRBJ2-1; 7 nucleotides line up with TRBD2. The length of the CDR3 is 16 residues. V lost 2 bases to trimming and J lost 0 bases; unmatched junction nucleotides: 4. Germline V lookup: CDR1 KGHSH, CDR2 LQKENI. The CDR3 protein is CASSPGAGSSYNEQFF. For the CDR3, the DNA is TGTGCCAGCTCACCAGGAGCGGGGTCCTCCTACAATGAGCAGTTCTTC.

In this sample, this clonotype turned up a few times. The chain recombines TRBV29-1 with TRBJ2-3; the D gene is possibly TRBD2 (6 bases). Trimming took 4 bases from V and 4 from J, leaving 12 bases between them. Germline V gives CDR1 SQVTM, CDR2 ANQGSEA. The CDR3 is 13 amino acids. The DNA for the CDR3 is TGCAGCGTTGGCCTAGCGAGGGCAGATACGCAGTATTTT. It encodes CSVGLARADTQYF.

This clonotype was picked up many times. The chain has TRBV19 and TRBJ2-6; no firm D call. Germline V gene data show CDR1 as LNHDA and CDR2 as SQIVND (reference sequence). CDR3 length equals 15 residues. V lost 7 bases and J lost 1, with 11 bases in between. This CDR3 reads CASTIQTSGANVLTF. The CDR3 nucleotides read TGTGCCAGTACCATACAGACTTCTGGGGCCAACGTCCTGACTTTC. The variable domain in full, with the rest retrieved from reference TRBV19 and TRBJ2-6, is DGGITQSPKYLFRKEGQNVTLSCEQNLNHDAMYWYRQDPGQGLRLIYYSQIVNDFQKGDIAEGYSVSREKKESFPLTVTSAQKNPTAFYLCASTIQTSGANVLTFGAGSRLTVL.

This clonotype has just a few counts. The CDR3 nucleotides are TGTGCCAGCAGCTTACCTTTTTGGGGTGGCAGGTACAATGAGCAGTTCTTC. Encoded protein: CASSLPFWGGRYNEQFF. The genes are TRBV7-9 and TRBJ2-1; D not resolved. The V gene's germline CDR1 is SEHNR and CDR2 FQNEAQ (reference sequence). This CDR3 is 17 amino acids long. Trimming took off 2 bases at V and 4 bases at J, with 18 bases between the two ends. Based on the CDR3 plus reference TRBV7-9 and TRBJ2-1, the full variable domain is DTGVSQNPRHKITKRGQNVTFRCDPISEHNRLYWYRQTLGQGPEFLTYFQNEAQLEKSRLLSDRFSAERPKGSFSTLEIQRTEQGDSAMYLCASSLPFWGGRYNEQFFGPGTRLTVL.